The rows below give T cell receptor beta chains drawn from one sample of a study of blood T cell repertoires in COVID-19. Produced via immunoSEQ multiplex PCR; TCRdb's table is partial and in-frame only. The sample consists of 70,000 to 80,000 clones, 85% of them appearing once. Specimen: peripheral blood. These receptors originate from a woman of 80 years or more with active or convalescent COVID-19. Both conserved end residues are part of each CDR3. A D gene is named only where the DNA matches it firmly. Clone sizes are given selectively: once, few, many, or a class where the clone is expanded.

D gene,V gene,clone size,J gene,CDR3 DNA,CDR3 protein
TRBD2,TRBV7-2,once,TRBJ2-5,TGTGCCAGCAGCTCCCAGCGGGGCCCAGAGACCCAGTACTTC,CASSSQRGPETQYF
TRBD1,TRBV19,-,TRBJ1-6,TGTGCCAGTAGTTTGACAGGGAATAATTCACCCCTCCACTTT,CASSLTGNNSPLHF
-,TRBV3-1/TRBV3-2,-,TRBJ1-1,TGTGCCAGCAGCCAAGTGCCCCGTGGCAGGGGAGTAGCTGAAGCTTTCTTT,CASSQVPRGRGVAEAFF
-,TRBV9,-,TRBJ1-1,TGTGCCAGCAGCGTAGTTGCGGGAGGGGCTGAAGCTTTCTTT,CASSVVAGGAEAFF
-,TRBV4-1,once,TRBJ1-1,TGCGCCAGCAGCCAAGATACGGCCAGGGCACTTAGGACTGAAGCTTTCTTT,CASSQDTARALRTEAFF
TRBD1,TRBV7-9,-,TRBJ2-7,TGTGCCAGCAGCCCTGGGACAGGGGGCCACAGTTCCTACGAGCAGTACTTC,CASSPGTGGHSSYEQYF
-,TRBV30,-,TRBJ1-5,TGTGCCTGGAGTGTACGCGGGAATCAGCCCCAGCATTTT,CAWSVRGNQPQHF
TRBD1,TRBV2,-,TRBJ1-2,TGTGCCAGCAACCAGGACAGGGGGCTGGCTCCGGACGGCTACACCTTC,CASNQDRGLAPDGYTF
-,TRBV21-1,few,TRBJ2-1,TGTGCCAGCAGCAAAGGACCCGGGACAGGGGCTTACAATGAGCAGTTCTTC,CASSKGPGTGAYNEQFF
-,TRBV20-1,-,TRBJ2-7,TGCAGTGCTAGAGGATCGGGCGAGCAGTACTTC,CSARGSGEQYF
TRBD2,TRBV7-2,-,TRBJ2-7,TGTGCCAGCAGCTTAGCCAGCGGGGGGGCCAATGGGTACGAGCAGTACTTC,CASSLASGGANGYEQYF
TRBD2,TRBV10-1,-,TRBJ2-3,TGCGCCAGCTCGGCCGGAGCGGGCACTAGCGGGGACCAAACAGATACGCAGTATTTT,CASSAGAGTSGDQTDTQYF
-,TRBV12-3/TRBV12-4,-,TRBJ2-5,TGTGCCAGCAGCTTCACATTCGAGACCCAGTACTTC,CASSFTFETQYF
-,TRBV7-7,-,TRBJ2-5,TGTGCTAGCAGCCCAACTTCACGGGGTTCGGGAGAGACCCAGTACTTC,CASSPTSRGSGETQYF
TRBD1,TRBV6-6,-,TRBJ2-7,TGTGCCAGCAGCCCCGCGACAGGGTTTCCTTCCTACGAGCAGTACTTC,CASSPATGFPSYEQYF
-,TRBV6-2/TRBV6-3,-,TRBJ2-1,TGTGCCAGCAGTTACCAGGGGAATGAGCAGTTCTTC,CASSYQGNEQFF
-,TRBV24-1,-,TRBJ2-1,TGTGCCACCAGTGATTTAGGGGGGGGCGGGGACAATGAGCAGTTCTTC,CATSDLGGGGDNEQFF